One and the same sample provided the 21 T cell receptor beta chains below, sequenced in a study of blood T cells in healthy people across ages. Together with a sample-barcoded 5' primer, a J-beta primer mix was included in a second PCR lasting about 7 to 12 cycles. TCRdb called the 5' RACE reads again in MiXCR, with one record for every CDR3 protein. There are about 590,000 distinct CDR3 sequences in the sample; around 31% occur only once, and about 15% lies in the top ten. Source material: blood. Source of these receptors: a woman of 80 years or more in good health.

The chain carries TRBV30 and TRBJ1-1, with 8 positions matching TRBD1. Germline-derived CDR1 and CDR2 are GTSNPN and SVGIG (reference sequence). This CDR3 is 14 amino acids long. Losses at the gene ends were 3 bases for V and 0 bases for J; bases not matched to a gene: 3. For the CDR3, the DNA is TGTGCCTGGAGATGGGACAGGTTGAACACTGAAGCTTTCTTT. This translates into CAWRWDRLNTEAFF.

On this clonotype itself: Given a much more abundant clone one base away, this may be a read error. The chain uses TRBV11-2 and TRBJ2-7; D is unresolved. The ends were cut back, 5 bases at V and 2 bases at J, with 10 bases in the middle. This CDR3 contains 13 residues. Germline values: CDR1 SGHAT, CDR2 FQNNGV. The CDR3 loop reads CASSHGSTYEQYF. DNA of the CDR3: TGTGCCAGCAGCCATGGCAGTACCTACGAGCAGTACTTC.

To note about this clonotype: This may arise from a read error, as a much more abundant clone is one base away. This chain joins TRBV6-5 and TRBJ1-1; D ambiguous. The CDR3 loop spans 12 amino acids. Germline CDR1 is MNHEY and CDR2 is SVGAGI. The CDR3 here is CTSSYNSGEAFF. CDR3 sequence (DNA): TGTACCAGCAGTTATAACAGTGGTGAAGCTTTCTTT.

This clonotype was picked up many times. CDR3 protein: CSARDSGVPRDTQYF. CDR3 DNA: TGCAGTGCTAGAGATAGCGGGGTCCCGAGGGATACGCAGTATTTT. The J gene is TRBJ2-3, the V gene TRBV20-1, with 8 bases matching TRBD2. With 0 bases clipped from V and 6 bases from J, the junction kept 8 bases outside the gene matches. This CDR3 has 15 amino acids. From germline, CDR1 is DFQATT and CDR2 SNEGSKA (reference sequence).

This clonotype was observed at least ten times. This chain uses TRBV27 with TRBJ2-3; TRBD2 aligns across 15 bases. The trim removed 7 bases at V and 5 bases at J, leaving 10 bases unmatched. CDR1 is MNHEY, CDR2 SMNVEV, per germline (reference sequence). This CDR3 has 17 residues. This CDR3 is CASKRWTSGGVGDTQYF. The CDR3 DNA follows: TGTGCCAGCAAAAGGTGGACTAGCGGGGGGGTGGGAGATACGCAGTATTTT.

The chain recombines TRBV19 with TRBJ2-7; 11 nucleotides match TRBD1. Germline CDR1 reads LNHDA; CDR2 reads SQIVND (reference sequence). There are 15 residues in the CDR3. The J segment lost 4 bases and the V segment lost 5 bases, leaving 7 bases of the junction unmatched. CDR3 nucleotides: TGTGCCAGTAGTTACCGGACAGGGGGCGCATACGAGCAGTACTTC. Protein: CASSYRTGGAYEQYF.

This clonotype came up a few times. The chain joins TRBV7-3 to TRBJ2-2, with D possibly matching TRBD2 (5 bases). Trimming removed 3 bases at V and 6 bases at J, with 11 bases between. CDR1 is SGHTA, CDR2 FQGTGA, per germline. The length of the CDR3 is 14 residues. The CDR3 spells CASSLREVSGELFF. CDR3 DNA sequence: TGTGCCAGCAGCTTGAGGGAAGTGTCCGGGGAGCTGTTTTTT.

About this clonotype itself: This may be a read error, as it is one base from a much larger clone. The genes are TRBV4-2 and TRBJ2-7; 7 nucleotides line up with TRBD2. V shed 0 bases, J shed 1 base, and the junction held 12 bases outside the gene matches. The CDR3 is 18 residues long. Germline V gene data show CDR1 as LGHNA and CDR2 as YNFKEQ. CDR3 DNA: TGTGCCAGCAGCCAAGATGCGGGACTAACGGATCAGTCCTACGAGCAGTACTTC. It specifies CASSQDAGLTDQSYEQYF.

The chain employs TRBV20-1 and TRBJ2-5; D unclear. V was trimmed by 7 bases and J by 8 bases, leaving 20 bases between them. The CDR3 consists of 13 residues. The germline CDR1 and CDR2 sequences are DFQATT and SNEGSKA (reference sequence). CDR3 coding DNA: TGCAGTGAGAGTCTCGTAGGCGGCAGTACCCAGTACTTC. This encodes CSESLVGGSTQYF.

The J gene is TRBJ1-6, the V gene TRBV6-5, with D hard to call. CDR1 is MNHEY and CDR2 is SVGAGI in the germline V gene. Trimming removed 1 base from V and 7 bases from J, with 11 bases in between. The CDR3 is made up of 15 amino acids. The CDR3 DNA reads TGTGCCAGCAGTTACTTCGGTCGAGGGAATTCACCCCTCCACTTT. This translates into CASSYFGRGNSPLHF.

In this sample, this clonotype turned up many times. The chain combines TRBV3-1 with TRBJ1-5; D is unclear. In germline, CDR1 is LGHDT, CDR2 YNNKEL (reference sequence). There are 16 residues in the CDR3. The germline V and J ends were trimmed by 4 bases and 1 base, with 14 bases remaining between them. The CDR3 sequence: CASSPSGRFSNQPQHF. CDR3 sequence (DNA): TGTGCCAGCAGCCCCTCTGGGAGATTCAGCAATCAGCCCCAGCATTTT.

The table lists this clonotype with many counts. The chain recombines TRBV29-1 with TRBJ2-7, with D perhaps TRBD1 (5 bases). V lost 6 bases and J lost 5, with 14 bases in between. CDR3 length: 12 amino acids. Germline CDR1 and CDR2: SQVTM and ANQGSEA. This CDR3 is CSVDPGSHEQYF. CDR3 nucleotide sequence: TGCAGCGTGGATCCAGGGTCCCACGAGCAGTACTTC.

This clonotype was found a few times. CDR3 sequence reads: CASSSTGGWGEAFF. The CDR3 DNA sequence: TGTGCCAGCAGCTCAACAGGGGGCTGGGGTGAAGCTTTCTTT. The J gene is TRBJ1-1, the V gene TRBV7-2; TRBD1 matches 9 bases. The germline CDR1 and CDR2 sequences are SGHTA and FQGNSA. There are 14 residues in the CDR3. Germline trimming cut 4 bases from V and 7 bases from J; bases unmatched to any gene: 7.

The chain employs TRBV7-7 and TRBJ2-3, with TRBD1 identical over 11 bases. The CDR3 runs 16 residues. In germline, CDR1 is SSHAT, CDR2 FNYEAQ (reference sequence). CDR3 in DNA: TGTGCTAGCTCAGTGGGGATGGGACAGGGGGTTGATACGCAGTATTTT. Its translation is CASSVGMGQGVDTQYF.

In its sample, this clonotype was seen a few times. This clone may be a read error of a much larger clone one base away. The CDR3 reads CSARLPSSYNEQYF. The CDR3 region has the DNA TGCAGTGCTAGGCTGCCTAGCTCCTACAATGAGCAGTACTTC. J is TRBJ2-1 and V is TRBV20-1; a possible D gene is TRBD2 (5 bases). The DNA end is more similar to TRBJ2-7, so the J call may be wrong. Germline V gene lookup returns CDR1 DFQATT and CDR2 SNEGSKA (reference sequence). The CDR3 consists of 14 residues.

As to this clonotype: It may be a read error: a sequence one base away is much more abundant. This chain connects TRBV5-1 to TRBJ2-1; D ambiguous. The length of the CDR3 is 13 residues. Looked up from germline, CDR1 is SGHRS and CDR2 is YFSETQ. V was clipped by 2 bases and J by 13 bases, with 16 bases between them. CDR3 sequence reads: CASSFYSQETQFF. The CDR3 nucleotides read TGCGCCAGCAGCTTTTACAGTCAAGAGACCCAGTTCTTC.

This clonotype was counted between two and nine times. This may arise from a read error, as a much more abundant clone is one base away. This chain joins TRBV10-3 and TRBJ1-2; D is perhaps TRBD1 (6 bases). The CDR3 length is 13 residues. Germline CDR1 ENHRY, CDR2 SYGVKD. The CDR3 nucleotides are TGTGCCATCAGTGGACAGGAGTCCTATGGCCACACCTTC. Translation: CAISGQESYGHTF.

Worth noting for this clonotype: With a much larger clone just one base away, this may be a read error. V is TRBV25-1 and J is TRBJ2-7; tentatively, D is TRBD2 (7 bases). CDR1 MGHDK and CDR2 SYGVNS come from the germline V gene. This CDR3 contains 14 residues. The CDR3 DNA follows: TGTGCCAACAGTGAGGGGGGGGGGCCGCGGGAGCAGTACTTC. Amino acids: CANSEGGGPREQYF.

The rearrangement uses TRBV4-3 and TRBJ2-5, with D possibly being TRBD1 or TRBD2 (5 bases each). The J call may be in error: the DNA end matches TRBJ2-7 better. This CDR3 is 15 amino acids long. In germline, CDR1 is LGHNA, CDR2 YSLEER. Written as DNA, the CDR3 is TGCGCCAGCAGCCAAGTCGGGGCAGGTATGGGCGAGCAGTACTTC. Translating it yields CASSQVGAGMGEQYF.

As for this clonotype: The junction shows a germline mismatch at one end, possibly a read error. V and J are TRBV20-1 and TRBJ2-3; maybe TRBD1 (6 bases). The germline V gene has CDR1 DFQATT and CDR2 SNEGSKA (reference sequence). This CDR3 region has 14 residues. CDR3 loop: CRASRGRGSDTQYF. Here the CDR3 DNA reads TGCCGTGCTAGTAGGGGCAGGGGTTCAGATACGCAGTATTTT.

This clonotype was counted many times. The chain links TRBV10-3 to TRBJ2-3; possibly TRBD1 or TRBD2 for D (5 bases each). Trimming took off 4 bases at V and 0 bases at J, with 11 bases between the two ends. CDR3 length: 15 residues. The germline V gene encodes CDR1 ENHRY and CDR2 SYGVKD. The CDR3 spells CAISGDAPSTDTQYF. The CDR3 DNA reads as TGTGCCATCAGTGGGGACGCCCCTAGCACAGATACGCAGTATTTT.